This paragraph reports one T cell receptor beta chain. This table comes from immunoSEQ multiplex PCR, and its TCRdb copy is limited to in-frame clones, with some not included. The profile shows around 110,000 clones, more than 85% of them singletons. This sample was taken from a study of T cell changes during pregnancy in multiple sclerosis. Deletions cut 9 bases from V and 2 bases from J, with 14 bases between. CDR3 length: 13 amino acids. CDR1 and CDR2 from the germline V gene are SGHDT and YYEEEE. V and J are TRBV5-6 and TRBJ1-1; tentative D call: TRBD1 (5 bases). This sequence originates from a female donor with multiple sclerosis, enrolled in a pregnancy study. Sequenced material: peripheral blood, taken in the third trimester of pregnancy. The CDR3 region has the DNA TGTGCCACCCAGGAGGGGCACAACACTGAAGCTTTCTTT. This codes for CATQEGHNTEAFF.